This paragraph covers one T cell receptor beta chain sequence. The CDR3 totals 15 residues. The ends lost 3 bases at V and 6 bases at J; junction bases unmatched: 10. Germline assignment: CDR1 SGHRS and CDR2 YFSETQ. The source of the sample is a study of blood T cell repertoires in COVID-19. Study background: T cells, B-cell-depleted T cells, or PBMCs provided the cDNA or gDNA that served as material.

Participant reports of clinical history set cohort assignment. The data were produced by immunoSEQ multiplex PCR, yet TCRdb's version contains in-frame clones alone and is incomplete. Found here are 180,000 or so clones, about 88% of them singletons; the top ten hold 0.95% to 1.5%. The chain is built from TRBV5-1 and TRBJ2-3; TRBD2 matches at 7 bases. What was sequenced was PBMCs or T cells enriched from blood (not recorded which). The sequence derives from a human donor with acute COVID-19. The donor label of this sample is uncertain. The CDR3 reads CASSSGGLNRDTQYF. In DNA form, the CDR3 reads TGCGCCAGCAGCTCGGGGGGACTCAATAGGGATACGCAGTATTTT.